Each of the 10 T cell receptor beta chains below was sequenced from the same sample in a study of blood T cell repertoires in COVID-19. Using immunoSEQ multiplex PCR, the repertoire was profiled, and TCRdb retains in-frame clones only, with some absent. The repertoire holds around 90,000 clones, with around 90% as singletons. Sequenced: peripheral blood. The receptors shown here come from a man aged 45 to 65 with COVID-19, enrolled during active disease.

This chain links TRBV28 with TRBJ1-2, with D maybe TRBD1 (6 bases). Germline V CDR1 and CDR2: MDHEN, SYDVKM. The CDR3 loop spans 14 amino acids. V was shortened by 5 bases and J by 5 bases, with 15 bases between the two germline ends. CDR3 bases: TGTGCCAGCAGTCTAACGGGACAAGATTATGGCTACACCTTC. It encodes CASSLTGQDYGYTF.

The chain uses TRBV5-1 and TRBJ1-5, with D perhaps TRBD1 (6 bases). Germline CDR1 is SGHRS and CDR2 is YFSETQ. V was cut by 0 bases and J by 6 bases, with 10 bases left in between. CDR3 length equals 14 residues. The CDR3 nucleotides are TGCGCCAGCAGCTTGGCACAGGGTAGTCAGCCCCAGCATTTT. Protein product: CASSLAQGSQPQHF.

The chain links TRBV11-2 to TRBJ1-2, with 10 bases matching TRBD1. Germline V gene lookup returns CDR1 SGHAT and CDR2 FQNNGV. The CDR3 consists of 14 residues. With 5 bases clipped from V and 7 bases from J, the junction kept 7 bases outside the gene matches. The CDR3 sequence is CASSPGGTGVGYTF. CDR3 DNA: TGTGCCAGCAGCCCGGGGGGGACAGGGGTTGGCTACACCTTC. Supplemented by reference TRBV11-2 and TRBJ1-2, the full variable domain reads EAGVAQSPRYKIIEKRQSVAFWCNPISGHATLYWYQQILGQGPKLLIQFQNNGVVDDSQLPKDRFSAERLKGVDSTLKIQPAKLEDSAVYLCASSPGGTGVGYTFGSGTRLTVV.

The chain carries TRBV5-5 and TRBJ2-2; D unclear. The CDR3 loop spans 15 amino acids. CDR1 is SGHKS and CDR2 is YYEKEE in the germline V gene (reference sequence). Trimming left V 0 bases short and J 1 base short, with 7 bases between. The CDR3 region is CASSLATQNTGELFF. For the CDR3, the DNA is TGTGCCAGCAGCTTGGCAACTCAGAACACCGGGGAGCTGTTTTTT.

This chain links TRBV5-5 with TRBJ1-2; 8 nucleotides line up with TRBD1. This CDR3 comprises 13 residues. Germline CDR1 and CDR2: SGHKS and YYEKEE (reference sequence). V lost 3 bases and J lost 6; bases outside the gene matches: 4. The CDR3: CASSSGTGDGYTF. The CDR3 nucleotides are TGTGCCAGCAGCTCCGGGACAGGAGATGGCTACACCTTC.

The chain combines TRBV6-2 or TRBV6-3 with TRBJ1-1; D ambiguous. The germline CDR1 and CDR2 sequences are MNHEY and SVGEGT. Deletions cut 2 bases from V and 1 base from J, with 5 bases between. The CDR3 runs 13 residues. CDR3 sequence: CASSYIRNTEAFF. The CDR3 DNA sequence: TGTGCCAGCAGTTACATCAGGAACACTGAAGCTTTCTTT.

This chain connects TRBV27 to TRBJ1-2, with D unclear. V shed 10 bases and J shed 4 bases, with 16 bases lying between them. The CDR3 consists of 13 residues. Germline CDR1 is MNHEY and CDR2 is SMNVEV (reference sequence). CDR3 DNA sequence: TGTGCCAACGAACGGGAGGGAACCTATGGCTACACCTTC. Residues: CANEREGTYGYTF.

The chain is built from TRBV3-1 (or the pseudogene TRBV3-2) and TRBJ2-3, with TRBD1 as a possible D gene (7 bases). Germline V gives CDR1 LGHDT, CDR2 YNNKEL (reference sequence). The CDR3 contains 13 residues. V was shortened by 8 bases and J by 6 bases, with 15 bases between the two germline ends. Written as DNA, the CDR3 is TGTGCCAGCGAATACAGGGGAGGCGATACGCAGTATTTT. This sequence encodes CASEYRGGDTQYF.

V and J are TRBV7-6 and TRBJ1-1, with a possible D match to TRBD1 (5 bases). The germline V gene encodes CDR1 SGHVS and CDR2 FNYEAQ. The CDR3 consists of 16 residues. Trimming removed 4 bases at V and 0 bases at J, with 15 bases between. In DNA, the CDR3 is TGTGCCAGCAGCTCTAGACCGGGACTGATGAACACTGAAGCTTTCTTT. Its protein is CASSSRPGLMNTEAFF.

This clone was detected once. The chain has TRBV4-1 and TRBJ1-2; no reliable D call. The CDR3 has 15 amino acids. Per germline, CDR1 MGHRA and CDR2 YSYEKL. V was trimmed by 2 bases and J by 3 bases, leaving 13 bases between them. The CDR3 bases are TGCGCCAGCAGCCAATCATGGAGGGCTGACTATGGCTACACCTTC. As protein: CASSQSWRADYGYTF.